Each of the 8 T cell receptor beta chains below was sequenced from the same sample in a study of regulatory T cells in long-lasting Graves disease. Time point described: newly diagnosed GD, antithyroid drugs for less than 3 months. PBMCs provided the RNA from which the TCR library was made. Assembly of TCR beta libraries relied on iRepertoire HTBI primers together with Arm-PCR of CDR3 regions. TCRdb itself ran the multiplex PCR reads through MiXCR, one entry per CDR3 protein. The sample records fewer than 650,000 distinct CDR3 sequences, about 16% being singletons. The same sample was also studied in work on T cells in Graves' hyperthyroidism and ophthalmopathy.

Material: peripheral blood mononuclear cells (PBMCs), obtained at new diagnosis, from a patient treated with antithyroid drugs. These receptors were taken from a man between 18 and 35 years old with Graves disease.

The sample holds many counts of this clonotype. The chain's CDR3 is CATSDLRLAGGNEQFF. The CDR3 DNA reads TGTGCCACCAGTGATTTGCGGCTAGCGGGAGGCAATGAGCAGTTCTTC. V is TRBV24-1 and J is TRBJ2-1; 11 positions match TRBD2. Germline lookup yields CDR1 KGHDR and CDR2 SFDVKD. The CDR3 length is 16 residues. V shed 0 bases and J 6 bases; nucleotides not matched to a gene: 3.

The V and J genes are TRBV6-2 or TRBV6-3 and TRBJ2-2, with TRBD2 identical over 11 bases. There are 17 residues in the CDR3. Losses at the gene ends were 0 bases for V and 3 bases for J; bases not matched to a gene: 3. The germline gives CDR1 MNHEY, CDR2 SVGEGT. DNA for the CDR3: TGTGCCAGCAGTTACTCTAGCGGGAGGGCCGACACCGGGGAGCTGTTTTTT. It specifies CASSYSSGRADTGELFF.

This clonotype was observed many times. The CDR3 is CSADRGSSYNEQFF. CDR3 nucleotides: TGCAGTGCCGACCGGGGGAGCTCCTACAATGAGCAGTTCTTC. The chain recombines TRBV20-1 with TRBJ2-1; tentatively, D is TRBD2 (6 bases). This CDR3 contains 14 residues. The germline gives CDR1 DFQATT, CDR2 SNEGSKA (reference sequence). Trimming took off 6 bases at V and 0 bases at J, with 12 bases between the two ends.

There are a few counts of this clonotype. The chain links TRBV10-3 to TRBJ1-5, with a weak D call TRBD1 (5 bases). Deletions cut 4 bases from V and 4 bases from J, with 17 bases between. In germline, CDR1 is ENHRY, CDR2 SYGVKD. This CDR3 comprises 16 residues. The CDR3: CAISAQDKYLNQPQHF. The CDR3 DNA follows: TGTGCCATCAGTGCCCAGGACAAGTACCTTAATCAGCCCCAGCATTTT.

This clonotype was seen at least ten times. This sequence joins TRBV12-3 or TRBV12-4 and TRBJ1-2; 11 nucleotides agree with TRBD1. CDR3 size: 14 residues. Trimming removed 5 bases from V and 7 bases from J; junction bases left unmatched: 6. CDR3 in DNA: TGTGCCAGCAGTATCGGACAGGGGGCCCTTGGCTACACCTTC. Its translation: CASSIGQGALGYTF.

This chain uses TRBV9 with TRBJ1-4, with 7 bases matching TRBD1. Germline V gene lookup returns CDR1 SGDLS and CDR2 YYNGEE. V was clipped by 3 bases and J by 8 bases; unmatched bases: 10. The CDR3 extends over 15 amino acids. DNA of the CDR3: TGTGCCAGCAGCGAATCTACAGGGGTTCGGGAAAAACTGTTTTTT. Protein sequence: CASSESTGVREKLFF. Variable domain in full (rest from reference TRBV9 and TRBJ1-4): DSGVTQTPKHLITATGQRVTLRCSPRSGDLSVYWYQQSLDQGLQFLIQYYNGEERAKGNILERFSAQQFPDLHSELNLSSLELGDSALYFCASSESTGVREKLFFGSGTQLSVL.

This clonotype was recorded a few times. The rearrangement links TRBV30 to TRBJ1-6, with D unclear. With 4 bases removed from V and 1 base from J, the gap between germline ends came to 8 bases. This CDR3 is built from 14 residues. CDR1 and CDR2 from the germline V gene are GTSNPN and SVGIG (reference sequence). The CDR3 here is CAWTGGSYNSPLHF. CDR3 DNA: TGTGCCTGGACGGGAGGGTCCTATAATTCACCCCTCCACTTT.

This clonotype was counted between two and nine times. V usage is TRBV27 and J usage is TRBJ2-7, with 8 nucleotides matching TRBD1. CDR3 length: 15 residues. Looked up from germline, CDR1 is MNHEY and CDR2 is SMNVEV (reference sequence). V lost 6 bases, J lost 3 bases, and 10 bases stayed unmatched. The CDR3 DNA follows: TGTGCCAGCAGCCGGGACAGGCCATCAAACTACGAGCAGTACTTC. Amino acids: CASSRDRPSNYEQYF.